This T cell receptor beta chain is drawn from a study of shared clonotypes between healthy human individuals. Findings and caveats of the study: A reduction in generation probabilities was seen for non-shared clonotypes relative to those shared by all four donors. For sorted subsets, rarefaction showed incomplete sequencing despite large depth. Generally, estimated richness proved larger in naive subsets than it did in memory subsets.

Profiling relied on immunoSEQ multiplex PCR, and the TCRdb table lists in-frame clones only, not all of them. Of more than 400,000 clones listed, 90% to 96% are singletons. Concerning this clone itself: Its target is not known.

This CDR3 is 15 amino acids long. Trimming shortened V by 4 bases and J by 4 bases, and 18 bases separated the two germline ends. Germline CDR1 reads SGHRS; CDR2 reads YFSETQ. The rearrangement links TRBV5-1 to TRBJ2-7; D not resolved. The sequencing input was naive CD4+ T cells sorted from blood. Subset: CD45RA+ positively selected. This receptor was identified in a woman in her twenties or thirties in good health. The CDR3 nucleotides read TGCGCCAGCAGCGTAGTCAATACGGCTGGGTACGAGCAGTACTTC. Protein: CASSVVNTAGYEQYF.